This is a list of T cell receptor beta chains from one sample in a study of post-analysis software for immune sequencing data. TCRdb fed the PCR reads into MiXCR, producing one record per CDR3 protein. The data contain roughly 600,000 distinct CDR3 sequences, 40% to 50% of them singletons. Input material: blood. These receptors were obtained from a girl aged 5-17 years with multiple sclerosis. The CDR3 runs from the conserved cysteine through the conserved F or W. A D gene is named only where the DNA matches it firmly. Not all rows give a size; the values are once, few, many and, for expanded clones, a class.

D	V	size	J	CDR3	DNA
NA	TRBV12-3/TRBV12-4	NA	TRBJ1-2	CASSFWQTINYGYTF	TGTGCCAGCAGTTTTTGGCAGACCATTAACTATGGCTACACCTTC
TRBD2	TRBV5-1	few	TRBJ2-3	CASSWVPGLAGDTDTQYF	TGCGCCAGCAGCTGGGTCCCCGGGTTGGCGGGGGACACAGATACGCAGTATTTT
NA	TRBV2	once	TRBJ2-1	CASSEDQRTAAYNEQFF	TGTGCCAGCAGTGAAGACCAGAGGACGGCGGCCTACAATGAGCAGTTCTTC
TRBD1	TRBV4-2	many	TRBJ2-7	CASSKGPGQSSYEQYF	TGTGCCAGCAGCAAAGGGCCGGGACAGAGCTCCTACGAGCAGTACTTC
NA	TRBV5-1	NA	TRBJ2-7	CASSLTVQGTSHEQYF	TGCGCCAGCAGCTTGACGGTTCAGGGGACAAGCCACGAGCAGTACTTC
NA	TRBV4-1	NA	TRBJ2-7	CASSQESAVPYEQYF	TGCGCCAGCAGCCAAGAATCTGCAGTTCCTTACGAGCAGTACTTC
TRBD2	TRBV10-3	NA	TRBJ2-3	CAISGGSGALTDTQYF	TGTGCCATCAGTGGGGGAAGCGGGGCCCTCACAGATACGCAGTATTTT
NA	TRBV9	NA	TRBJ1-1	CASSINPTAVYTEAFF	TGTGCCAGCAGCATAAACCCGACGGCAGTTTACACTGAAGCTTTCTTT
NA	TRBV7-2	NA	TRBJ2-1	CASSSMYEQFF	TGTGCCAGCAGCTCGATGTATGAGCAGTTCTTC
NA	TRBV7-2	NA	TRBJ1-2	CASSPRQPGYTF	TGTGCCAGCAGCCCCAGACAGCCTGGCTACACCTTC
TRBD1	TRBV29-1	few	TRBJ2-6	CSVEIPVGTGDSGANVLTF	TGCAGCGTTGAGATTCCCGTGGGGACAGGGGACTCTGGGGCCAACGTCCTGACTTTC
NA	TRBV10-3	NA	TRBJ1-2	CAISESSRDLPYGYTF	TGTGCCATCAGTGAGTCGAGCAGGGACCTTCCCTATGGCTACACCTTC
NA	TRBV12-3/TRBV12-4	NA	TRBJ2-1	CASTLTSVTEQFF	TGTGCCAGCACCCTAACCTCGGTAACTGAGCAGTTCTTC
TRBD2	TRBV5-1	NA	TRBJ2-5	CASSLTSDSQETQYF	TGCGCCAGCAGCTTGACTAGCGACTCCCAAGAGACCCAGTACTTC
TRBD1	TRBV6-5	NA	TRBJ2-1	CASSGQGRDEQFF	TGTGCCAGCAGCGGACAGGGGAGGGATGAGCAGTTCTTC
NA	TRBV5-1	once	TRBJ2-5	CASSPHRGRDQETQYF	TGCGCCAGCAGCCCTCATCGGGGCAGAGATCAAGAGACCCAGTACTTC
NA	TRBV5-1	NA	TRBJ1-1	CASSLEGHMNTEAFF	TGCGCCAGCAGCTTGGAGGGACATATGAACACTGAAGCTTTCTTT
NA	TRBV7-9	NA	TRBJ1-1	CASRPTVLEAFF	TGTGCCAGCAGGCCTACAGTCCTTGAAGCTTTCTTT
NA	TRBV12-3/TRBV12-4	few	TRBJ2-5	CTSSPLLARETQYF	TGTACCAGCAGCCCCCTCCTAGCGAGGGAGACCCAGTACTTC
TRBD2	TRBV5-5	NA	TRBJ2-3	CASSRGGDRTDTQYF	TGTGCCAGCAGCCGCGGGGGGGACCGCACAGATACGCAGTATTTT
NA	TRBV24-1	NA	TRBJ2-2	CATSDFNSANTGELFF	TGTGCCACCAGTGATTTTAACAGCGCGAACACCGGGGAGCTGTTTTTT
NA	TRBV10-1	once	TRBJ1-1	CASTDAEDEAFF	TGCGCCAGCACAGACGCGGAGGATGAAGCTTTCTTT
TRBD1	TRBV20-1	few	TRBJ1-2	CSARDPEEDRGDYGYTF	TGCAGTGCTAGAGATCCCGAAGAGGACAGGGGGGACTATGGCTACACCTTC
TRBD2	TRBV20-1	NA	TRBJ2-5	CSAPRGGRETQYF	TGCAGTGCTCCGCGGGGGGGCAGAGAGACCCAGTACTTC
NA	TRBV21-1	NA	TRBJ2-7	CASSKGRTGGSAYEQYF	TGTGCCAGCAGCAAAGGAAGGACAGGGGGTTCGGCTTACGAGCAGTACTTC
TRBD2	TRBV29-1	NA	TRBJ2-3	CSVGGWVSGRARTDTQYF	TGCAGCGTTGGGGGATGGGTTAGCGGGAGGGCCCGCACAGATACGCAGTATTTT
TRBD1	TRBV20-1	few	TRBJ2-7	CSARTGLSYEQYF	TGCAGTGCCAGGACAGGACTCTCCTACGAGCAGTACTTC
NA	TRBV6-6	NA	TRBJ1-2	CASQPQQVIYGYTF	TGTGCCAGCCAACCCCAACAGGTTATCTATGGCTACACCTTC
TRBD2	TRBV5-1	NA	TRBJ2-5	CASSASGGLQETQYF	TGCGCCAGCAGCGCTAGCGGGGGTCTTCAAGAGACCCAGTACTTC
NA	TRBV10-3	NA	TRBJ1-1	CAISELGGGNTEAFF	TGTGCCATCAGTGAACTCGGGGGGGGGAACACTGAAGCTTTCTTT
NA	TRBV7-2	NA	TRBJ2-1	CASSYRQVWSEQFF	TGTGCCAGCAGCTACCGACAGGTTTGGAGTGAGCAGTTCTTC
NA	TRBV7-2	NA	TRBJ1-5	CASSLRGLGRMYLQPQHF	TGTGCCAGCAGCCTCCGAGGCTTGGGAAGGATGTATCTTCAGCCCCAGCATTTT
NA	TRBV10-3	NA	TRBJ2-5	CAISESNPQVRGETQYF	TGTGCCATCAGTGAGTCTAATCCTCAGGTTCGGGGTGAGACCCAGTACTTC
NA	TRBV12-3/TRBV12-4	few	TRBJ1-2	CASSFQTGFGGYTF	TGTGCCAGCAGCTTTCAAACAGGGTTCGGAGGCTACACCTTC
TRBD1	TRBV11-2	NA	TRBJ2-3	CASSSRTGRGDTQYF	TGTGCCAGCAGCTCCCGGACAGGCCGTGGGGATACGCAGTATTTT
NA	TRBV4-1	few	TRBJ2-1	CASRTARSSYNEQFF	TGCGCCAGCAGGACGGCACGCAGCTCCTACAATGAGCAGTTCTTC
TRBD2	TRBV12-3/TRBV12-4	NA	TRBJ2-7	CASSLGTRRGTYEQYF	TGTGCCAGCAGTCTCGGGACTAGAAGAGGGACCTACGAGCAGTACTTC
TRBD1	TRBV12-3/TRBV12-4	NA	TRBJ2-3	CASSPAGDRFYNTQYF	TGTGCCAGCAGTCCCGCTGGGGACAGGTTCTATAATACGCAGTATTTT
TRBD2	TRBV2	few	TRBJ2-5	CASTRTSGEETQYF	TGTGCCAGCACCAGGACTAGCGGTGAAGAGACCCAGTACTTC
TRBD2	TRBV20-1	few	TRBJ2-4	CSVRAGRASGKAKNIQYF	TGCAGTGTGCGGGCTGGGAGGGCTAGCGGGAAGGCCAAAAACATTCAGTACTTC
TRBD1	TRBV24-1	NA	TRBJ1-2	CATTWDRRYGYTF	TGTGCCACTACTTGGGACAGGAGGTATGGCTACACCTTC
NA	TRBV5-5	once	TRBJ1-5	CASSLVAGYRGQPQHF	TGTGCCAGCAGCTTGGTGGCCGGCTACCGGGGTCAGCCCCAGCATTTT
NA	TRBV6-1	NA	TRBJ2-7	CASSQTDSYEQYF	TGTGCCAGCAGTCAGACAGATTCCTACGAGCAGTACTTC
TRBD1	TRBV5-1	few	TRBJ2-5	CASSSGTGPQETQYF	TGCGCCAGCAGCTCGGGGACAGGGCCCCAAGAGACCCAGTACTTC
NA	TRBV7-3	NA	TRBJ2-1	CASSSQPLAPYNEQFF	TGTGCCAGCAGCTCCCAACCCCTAGCACCCTACAATGAGCAGTTCTTC